The present entry profiles one T cell receptor beta chain with its context. The antigen remains undetermined. This sample stems from a study of response to subunit inactivated influenza vaccine. MiXCR, applied by TCRdb to the RT-PCR reads, yields one record per CDR3 protein. Of fewer than 700,000 distinct CDR3 sequences in the sample, approximately 12% were seen once. This CDR3 region has 15 residues. Trimming took 2 bases from V and 8 from J; bases not matched to a gene: 7. The study's findings and limits: Researchers suggested that each seasonal influenza vaccination recruits few new T cells.

The specimen was PBMCs from blood, collected 40 to 50 days after vaccination. The chain is built from TRBV12-3 or TRBV12-4 and TRBJ1-2, with 11 bases matching TRBD1. The TCR sequence derives from a man aged 50-59 years who received an inactivated influenza vaccine. The CDR3, as DNA: TGTGCCAGCAGTTTAACCCCGGGACAGGGGGGAGGCTACACCTTC. Its protein is CASSLTPGQGGGYTF.